This T cell receptor (beta chain) was obtained from a study of T cell responses to AZD1222 COVID-19 vaccine. CDR1 and CDR2 from the germline V gene are SGHVS and FQNEAQ. J gave up 6 bases and V 4 bases, and 5 bases lay outside the gene matches. CDR3 length: 16 residues. Libraries were prepared by immunoSEQ multiplex PCR; TCRdb keeps only in-frame clonotypes and omits some of them. The sample holds about 150,000 clones, approximately 91% seen once. Sequenced here: peripheral blood, sampled 28 days after the second AZD1222 dose. The origin of this receptor is an adult who received the AZD1222 COVID-19 vaccine. The V gene is TRBV7-8, the J gene TRBJ2-3; TRBD2 matches at 15 bases. The CDR3 region is CASSSGLAGGGDTQYF. For the CDR3, the DNA is TGTGCCAGCAGCTCGGGACTAGCGGGGGGTGGTGATACGCAGTATTTT.